The clone carrying this T cell receptor beta chain occurred a few times. The antigen is undetermined. TCRdb reprocessed the RT-PCR reads via MiXCR and lists one record per CDR3 protein. The data hold about 540,000 distinct CDR3 sequences, with 14% observed a single time. The data originate from a study of response to subunit inactivated influenza vaccine. There are 16 residues in the CDR3. The germline gives CDR1 LGHDT, CDR2 YNNKEL (reference sequence). V was clipped by 6 bases and J by 3 bases; unmatched bases: 9. Study-wide results and caveats: The study's authors posited that every seasonal influenza vaccination enlists few new T cells.

Specimen: PBMCs from blood, collected about 11 days after vaccination. This clonotype was obtained from a man aged 45-65 years who received an inactivated influenza vaccine. The chain joins TRBV3-1 to TRBJ2-4; 9 nucleotides match TRBD2. For the CDR3, the DNA is TGTGCCAGCAGTCCCTCTGGCGGGAGGGTCAAAAACATTCAGTACTTC. It yields the protein CASSPSGGRVKNIQYF.